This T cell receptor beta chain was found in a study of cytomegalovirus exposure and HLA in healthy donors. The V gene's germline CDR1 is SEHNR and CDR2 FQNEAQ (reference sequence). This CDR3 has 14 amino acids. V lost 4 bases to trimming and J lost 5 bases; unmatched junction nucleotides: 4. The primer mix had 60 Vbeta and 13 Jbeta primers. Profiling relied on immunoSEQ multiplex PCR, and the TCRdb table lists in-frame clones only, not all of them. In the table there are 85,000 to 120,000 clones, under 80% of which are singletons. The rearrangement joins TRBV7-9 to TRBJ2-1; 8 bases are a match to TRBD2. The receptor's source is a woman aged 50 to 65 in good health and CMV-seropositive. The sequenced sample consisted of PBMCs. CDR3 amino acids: CASSSGGDHNEQFF. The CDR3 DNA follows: TGTGCCAGCAGCTCGGGGGGGGACCACAATGAGCAGTTCTTC.